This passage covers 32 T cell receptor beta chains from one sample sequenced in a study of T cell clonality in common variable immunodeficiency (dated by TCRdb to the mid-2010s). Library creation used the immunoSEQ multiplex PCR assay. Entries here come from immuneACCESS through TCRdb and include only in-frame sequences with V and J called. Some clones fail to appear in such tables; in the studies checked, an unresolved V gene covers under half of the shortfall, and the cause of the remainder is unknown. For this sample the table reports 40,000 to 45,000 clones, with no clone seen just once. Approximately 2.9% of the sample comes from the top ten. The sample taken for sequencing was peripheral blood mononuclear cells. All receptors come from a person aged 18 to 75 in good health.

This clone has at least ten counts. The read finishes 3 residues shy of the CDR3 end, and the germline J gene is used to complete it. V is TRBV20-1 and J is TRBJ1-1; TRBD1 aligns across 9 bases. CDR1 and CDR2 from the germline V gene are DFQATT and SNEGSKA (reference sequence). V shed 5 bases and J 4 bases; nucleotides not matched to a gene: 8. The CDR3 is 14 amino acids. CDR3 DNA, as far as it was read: TGCAGTGCTGGAGGGACAGGGCTTGCCACTGAA. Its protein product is CSAGGTGLATE. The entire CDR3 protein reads CSAGGTGLATEAFF.

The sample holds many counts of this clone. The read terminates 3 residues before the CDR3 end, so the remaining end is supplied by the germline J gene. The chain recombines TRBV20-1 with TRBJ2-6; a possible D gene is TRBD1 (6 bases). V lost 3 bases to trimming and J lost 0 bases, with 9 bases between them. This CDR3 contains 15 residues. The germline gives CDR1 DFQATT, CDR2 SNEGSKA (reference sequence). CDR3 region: CSARDSDSGANVLTF. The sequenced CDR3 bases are TGCAGTGCTAGGGACAGCGACTCTGGGGCCAACGTC.

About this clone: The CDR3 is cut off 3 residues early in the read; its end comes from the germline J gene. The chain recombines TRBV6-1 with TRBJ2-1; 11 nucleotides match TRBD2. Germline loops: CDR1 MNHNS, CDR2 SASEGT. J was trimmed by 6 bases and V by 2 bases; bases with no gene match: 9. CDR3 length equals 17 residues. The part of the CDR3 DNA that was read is TGTGCCAGCAGTGAAAAAACCGGGACTAGCGGAATCAATGAG. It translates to CASSEKTGTSGINE. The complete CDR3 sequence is CASSEKTGTSGINEQFF.

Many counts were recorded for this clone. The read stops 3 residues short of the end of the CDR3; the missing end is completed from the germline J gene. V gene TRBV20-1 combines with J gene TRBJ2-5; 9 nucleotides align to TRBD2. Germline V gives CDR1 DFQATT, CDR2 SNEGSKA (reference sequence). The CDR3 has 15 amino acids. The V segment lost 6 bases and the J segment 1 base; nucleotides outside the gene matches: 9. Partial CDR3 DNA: TGCAGTGCCCTTAGCGGGAGAACCCTCCAAGAGACC. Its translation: CSALSGRTLQET. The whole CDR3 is CSALSGRTLQETQYF.

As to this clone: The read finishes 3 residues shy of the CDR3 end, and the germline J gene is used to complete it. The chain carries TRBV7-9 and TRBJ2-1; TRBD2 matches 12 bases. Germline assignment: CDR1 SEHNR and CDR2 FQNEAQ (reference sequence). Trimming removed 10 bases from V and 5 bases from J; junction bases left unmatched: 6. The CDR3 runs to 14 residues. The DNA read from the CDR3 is TGTGCCACCAGACTAGCGGGAGACCACAATGAG. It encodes CATRLAGDHNE. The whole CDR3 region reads CATRLAGDHNEQFF.

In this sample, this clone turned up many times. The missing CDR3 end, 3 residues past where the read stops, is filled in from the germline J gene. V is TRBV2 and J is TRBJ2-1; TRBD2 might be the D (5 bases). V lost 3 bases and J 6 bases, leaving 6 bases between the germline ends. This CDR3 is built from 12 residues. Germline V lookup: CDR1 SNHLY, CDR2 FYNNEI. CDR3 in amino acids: CASSEAGNEQFF. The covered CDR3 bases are TGTGCCAGCAGTGAGGCGGGCAATGAG.

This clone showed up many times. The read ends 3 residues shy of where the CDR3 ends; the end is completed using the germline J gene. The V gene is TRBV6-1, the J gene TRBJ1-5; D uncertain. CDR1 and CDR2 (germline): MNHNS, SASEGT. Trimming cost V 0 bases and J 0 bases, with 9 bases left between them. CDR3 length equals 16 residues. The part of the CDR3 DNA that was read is TGTGCCAGCAGTGAAGCGCGGTCTGTTAGCAATCAGCCC. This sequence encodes CASSEARSVSNQP. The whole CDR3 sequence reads CASSEARSVSNQPQHF.

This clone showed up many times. Partial CDR3 DNA: TGCAGTGCTCAAGCTCTGGGCTCAGGGGTTTCAGATACG. Protein product: CSAQALGSGVSDT. The complete CDR3 protein is CSAQALGSGVSDTQYF. The V gene is TRBV20-1, the J gene TRBJ2-3, with D maybe TRBD1 (6 bases). The read ends 3 residues before the CDR3 terminus; that terminus is restored from the germline J gene. The CDR3 covers 16 residues. The germline V gene has CDR1 DFQATT and CDR2 SNEGSKA (reference sequence). V lost 5 bases, J lost 4 bases, and 22 bases lay in between.

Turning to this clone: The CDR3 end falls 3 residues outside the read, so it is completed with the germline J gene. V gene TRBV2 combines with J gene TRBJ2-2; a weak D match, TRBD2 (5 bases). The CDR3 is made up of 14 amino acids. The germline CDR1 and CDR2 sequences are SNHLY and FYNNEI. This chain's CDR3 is CASRPEVTNEKLFF. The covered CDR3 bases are TGTGCCAGCAGGCCGGAGGTAACTAATGAAAAG. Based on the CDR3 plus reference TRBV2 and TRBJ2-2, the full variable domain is EPEVTQTPSHQVTQMGQEVILRCVPISNHLYFYWYRQILGQKVEFLVSFYNNEISEKSEIFDDQFSVERPDGSNFTLKIRSTKLEDSAMYFCASRPEVTNEKLFFGEGSRLTVL.

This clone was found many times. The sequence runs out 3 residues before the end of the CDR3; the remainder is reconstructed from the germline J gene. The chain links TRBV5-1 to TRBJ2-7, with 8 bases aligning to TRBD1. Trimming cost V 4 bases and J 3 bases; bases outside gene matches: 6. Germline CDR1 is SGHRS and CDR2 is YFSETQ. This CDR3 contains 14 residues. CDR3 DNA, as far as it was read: TGCGCCAGCAGCCTGGACAGGGCCTTCTACGAG. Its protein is CASSLDRAFYE. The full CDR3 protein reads CASSLDRAFYEQYF.

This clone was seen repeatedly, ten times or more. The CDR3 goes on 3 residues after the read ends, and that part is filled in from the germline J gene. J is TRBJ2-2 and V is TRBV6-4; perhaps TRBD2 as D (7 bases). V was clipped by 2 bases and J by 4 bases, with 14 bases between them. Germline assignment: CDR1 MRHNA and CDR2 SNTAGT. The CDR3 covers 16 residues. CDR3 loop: CASSDEREGVTGELFF. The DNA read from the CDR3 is TGTGCCAGCAGTGACGAAAGGGAGGGGGTCACCGGGGAG.

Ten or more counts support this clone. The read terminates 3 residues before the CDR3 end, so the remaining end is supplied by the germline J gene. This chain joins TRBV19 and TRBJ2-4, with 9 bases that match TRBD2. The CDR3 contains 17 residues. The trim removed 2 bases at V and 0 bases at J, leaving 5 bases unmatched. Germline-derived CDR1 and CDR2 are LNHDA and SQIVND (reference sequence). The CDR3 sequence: CASSITLAGIAKNIQYF. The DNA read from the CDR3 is TGTGCCAGTAGTATAACACTAGCGGGCATAGCCAAAAACATT. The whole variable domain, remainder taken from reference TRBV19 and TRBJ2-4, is DGGITQSPKYLFRKEGQNVTLSCEQNLNHDAMYWYRQDPGQGLRLIYYSQIVNDFQKGDIAEGYSVSREKKESFPLTVTSAQKNPTAFYLCASSITLAGIAKNIQYFGAGTRLSVL.

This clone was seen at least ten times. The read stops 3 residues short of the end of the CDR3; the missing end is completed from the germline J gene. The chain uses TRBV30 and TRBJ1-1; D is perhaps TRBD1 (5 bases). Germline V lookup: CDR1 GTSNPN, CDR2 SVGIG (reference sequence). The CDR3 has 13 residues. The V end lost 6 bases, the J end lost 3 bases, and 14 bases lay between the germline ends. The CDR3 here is CACKGGGDTEAFF. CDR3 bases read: TGTGCCTGCAAAGGAGGAGGGGACACTGAA.

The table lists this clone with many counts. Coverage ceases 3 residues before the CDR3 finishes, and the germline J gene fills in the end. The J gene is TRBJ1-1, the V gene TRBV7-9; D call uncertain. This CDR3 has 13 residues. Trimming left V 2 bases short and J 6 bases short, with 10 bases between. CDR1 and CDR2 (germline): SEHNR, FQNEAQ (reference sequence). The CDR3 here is CASSLTASAEAFF. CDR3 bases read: TGTGCCAGCAGCTTAACCGCCAGCGCTGAA. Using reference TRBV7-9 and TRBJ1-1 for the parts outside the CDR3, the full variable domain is DTGVSQNPRHKITKRGQNVTFRCDPISEHNRLYWYRQTLGQGPEFLTYFQNEAQLEKSRLLSDRFSAERPKGSFSTLEIQRTEQGDSAMYLCASSLTASAEAFFGQGTRLTVV.

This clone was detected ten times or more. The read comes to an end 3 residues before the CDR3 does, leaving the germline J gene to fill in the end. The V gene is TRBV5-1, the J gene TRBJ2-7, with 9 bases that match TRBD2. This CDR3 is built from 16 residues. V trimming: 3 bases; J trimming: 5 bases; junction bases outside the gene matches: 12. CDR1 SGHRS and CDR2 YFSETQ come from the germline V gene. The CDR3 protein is CASSSLGSGGRDEQYF. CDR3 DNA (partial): TGCGCCAGCAGCTCCCTGGGGAGCGGGGGGAGGGACGAG.

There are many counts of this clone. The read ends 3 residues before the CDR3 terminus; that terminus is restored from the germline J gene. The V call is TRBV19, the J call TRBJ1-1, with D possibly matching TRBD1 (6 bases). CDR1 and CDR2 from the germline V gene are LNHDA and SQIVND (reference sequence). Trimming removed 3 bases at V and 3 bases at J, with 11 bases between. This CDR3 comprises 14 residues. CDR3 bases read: TGTGCCAGTAGTATTGAGCAGGGGTACACTGAA. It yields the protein CASSIEQGYTE. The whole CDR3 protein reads CASSIEQGYTEAFF. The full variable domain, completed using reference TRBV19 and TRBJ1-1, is DGGITQSPKYLFRKEGQNVTLSCEQNLNHDAMYWYRQDPGQGLRLIYYSQIVNDFQKGDIAEGYSVSREKKESFPLTVTSAQKNPTAFYLCASSIEQGYTEAFFGQGTRLTVV.

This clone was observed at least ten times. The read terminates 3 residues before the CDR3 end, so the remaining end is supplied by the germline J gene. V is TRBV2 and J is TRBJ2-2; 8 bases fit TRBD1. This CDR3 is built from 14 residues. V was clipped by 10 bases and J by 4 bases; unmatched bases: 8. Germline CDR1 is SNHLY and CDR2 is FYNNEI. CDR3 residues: CANRQGLFTGELFF. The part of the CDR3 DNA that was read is TGTGCCAACAGACAGGGGTTGTTCACCGGGGAG.

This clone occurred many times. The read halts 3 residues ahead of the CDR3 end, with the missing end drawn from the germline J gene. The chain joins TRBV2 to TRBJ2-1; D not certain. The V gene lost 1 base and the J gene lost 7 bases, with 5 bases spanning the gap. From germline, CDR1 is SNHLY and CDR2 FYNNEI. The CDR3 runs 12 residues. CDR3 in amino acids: CASSEEANEQFF. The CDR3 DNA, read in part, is TGTGCCAGCAGTGAAGAGGCTAATGAG.

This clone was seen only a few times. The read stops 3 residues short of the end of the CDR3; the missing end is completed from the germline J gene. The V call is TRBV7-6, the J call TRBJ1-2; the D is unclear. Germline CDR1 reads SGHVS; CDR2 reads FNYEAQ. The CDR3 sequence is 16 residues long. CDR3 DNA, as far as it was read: TGTGCCAGCAGCAAAAGCCTAGCGGGAGAAAAAGATACC. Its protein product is CASSKSLAGEKDT. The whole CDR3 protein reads CASSKSLAGEKDTYTF.

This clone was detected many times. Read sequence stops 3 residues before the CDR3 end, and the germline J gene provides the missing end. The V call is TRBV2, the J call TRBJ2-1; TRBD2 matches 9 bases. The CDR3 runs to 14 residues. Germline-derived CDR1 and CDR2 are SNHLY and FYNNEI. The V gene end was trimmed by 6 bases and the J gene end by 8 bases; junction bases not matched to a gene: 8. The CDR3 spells CASRAGGPLDEQFF. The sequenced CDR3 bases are TGTGCCAGCAGAGCGGGAGGACCCTTGGATGAG.

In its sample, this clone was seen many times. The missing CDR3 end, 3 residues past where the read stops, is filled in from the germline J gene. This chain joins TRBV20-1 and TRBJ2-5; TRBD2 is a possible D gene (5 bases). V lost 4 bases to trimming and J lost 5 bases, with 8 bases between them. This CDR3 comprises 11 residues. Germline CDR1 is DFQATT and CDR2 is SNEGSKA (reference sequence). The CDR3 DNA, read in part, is TGCAGTGCTATTAGCGAGGAGACC. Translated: CSAISEET. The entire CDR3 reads CSAISEETQYF.

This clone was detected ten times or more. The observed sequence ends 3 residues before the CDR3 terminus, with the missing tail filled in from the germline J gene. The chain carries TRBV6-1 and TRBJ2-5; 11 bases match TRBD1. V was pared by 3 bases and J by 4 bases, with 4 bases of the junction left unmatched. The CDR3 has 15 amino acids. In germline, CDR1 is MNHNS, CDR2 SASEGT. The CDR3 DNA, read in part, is TGTGCCAGCAGTGAGGGACAGGGGGGAGGAGAGACC. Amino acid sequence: CASSEGQGGGET. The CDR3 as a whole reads CASSEGQGGGETQYF.

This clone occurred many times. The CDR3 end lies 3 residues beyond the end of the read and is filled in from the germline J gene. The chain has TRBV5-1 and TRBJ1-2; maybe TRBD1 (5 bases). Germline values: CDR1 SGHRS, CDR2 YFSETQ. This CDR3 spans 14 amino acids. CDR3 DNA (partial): TGCGCCAGCAGCCAAACTGACGCAGGGCGGGGC. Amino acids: CASSQTDAGRG. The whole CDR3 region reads CASSQTDAGRGYTF.

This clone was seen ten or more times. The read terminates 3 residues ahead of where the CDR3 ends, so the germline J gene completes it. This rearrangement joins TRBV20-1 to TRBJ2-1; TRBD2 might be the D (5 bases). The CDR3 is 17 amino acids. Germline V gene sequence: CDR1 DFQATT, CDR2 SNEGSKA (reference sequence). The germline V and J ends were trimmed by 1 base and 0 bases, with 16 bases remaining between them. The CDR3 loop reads CSARGGQPVSSYNEQFF. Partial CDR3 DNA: TGCAGTGCTAGAGGCGGGCAGCCGGTCAGCTCCTACAATGAG.

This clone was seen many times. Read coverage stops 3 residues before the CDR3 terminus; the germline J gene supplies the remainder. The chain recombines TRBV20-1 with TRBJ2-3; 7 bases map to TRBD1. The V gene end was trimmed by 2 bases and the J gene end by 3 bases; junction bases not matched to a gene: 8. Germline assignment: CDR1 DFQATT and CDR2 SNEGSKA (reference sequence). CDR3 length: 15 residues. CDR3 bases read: TGCAGTGCTAGAATTCACAGGGGACGTACAGATACG. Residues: CSARIHRGRTDT. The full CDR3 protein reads CSARIHRGRTDTQYF.

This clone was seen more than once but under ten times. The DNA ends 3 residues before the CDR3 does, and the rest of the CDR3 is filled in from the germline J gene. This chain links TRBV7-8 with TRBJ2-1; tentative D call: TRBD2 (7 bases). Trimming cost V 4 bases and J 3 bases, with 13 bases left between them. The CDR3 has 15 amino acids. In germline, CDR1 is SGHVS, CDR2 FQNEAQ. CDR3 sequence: CASSSRRGGYNEQFF. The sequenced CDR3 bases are TGTGCCAGCAGCTCTCGGAGGGGGGGCTACAATGAG.

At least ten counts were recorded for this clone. CDR3 residues: CASRPGTGFNQPQHF. CDR3 bases read: TGTGCCAGCAGGCCTGGGACAGGCTTTAATCAGCCC. The rearrangement joins TRBV6-2 or TRBV6-3 to TRBJ1-5; 8 bases are shared with TRBD1. The read ends 3 residues shy of where the CDR3 ends; the end is completed using the germline J gene. The CDR3 has 15 residues. Germline CDR1 MNHEY, CDR2 SVGEGT. V gave up 6 bases and J gave up 4 bases; unmatched junction bases: 8.

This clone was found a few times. The sequenced part of the CDR3 DNA is TGTGCCAGCAGCTTCCTGACTAGCGGGAGGGCCTACGAG. Its protein is CASSFLTSGRAYE. The full CDR3 reads CASSFLTSGRAYEQYF. The chain links TRBV5-4 to TRBJ2-7, with 14 bases that match TRBD2. The read finishes 3 residues shy of the CDR3 end, and the germline J gene is used to complete it. The CDR3 is 16 residues long. J gave up 2 bases and V 2 bases, and 3 bases lay outside the gene matches. CDR1 SGHNT and CDR2 YYREEE come from the germline V gene (reference sequence). Full variable domain (missing parts from reference TRBV5-4 and TRBJ2-7): ETGVTQSPTHLIKTRGQQVTLRCSSQSGHNTVSWYQQALGQGPQFIFQYYREEENGRGNFPPRFSGLQFPNYSSELNVNALELDDSALYLCASSFLTSGRAYEQYFGPGTRLTVT.

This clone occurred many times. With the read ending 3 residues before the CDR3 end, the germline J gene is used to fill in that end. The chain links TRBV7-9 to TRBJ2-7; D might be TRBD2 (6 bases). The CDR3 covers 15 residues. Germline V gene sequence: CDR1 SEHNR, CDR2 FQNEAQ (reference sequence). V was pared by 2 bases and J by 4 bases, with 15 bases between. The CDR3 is CASSLFSGEFYEQYF. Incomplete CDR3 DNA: TGTGCCAGCAGCTTATTTAGCGGAGAGTTTTACGAG.

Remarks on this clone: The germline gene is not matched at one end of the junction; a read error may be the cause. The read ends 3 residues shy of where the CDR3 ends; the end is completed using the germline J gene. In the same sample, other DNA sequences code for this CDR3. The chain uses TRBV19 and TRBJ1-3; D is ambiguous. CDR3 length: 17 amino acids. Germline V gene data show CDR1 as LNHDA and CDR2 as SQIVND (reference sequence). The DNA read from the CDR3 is TGTGCCAGTATTTCAGTTAGCGACTTATCCTCTGGAAACACA. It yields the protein CASISVSDLSSGNT. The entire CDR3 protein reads CASISVSDLSSGNTIYF.

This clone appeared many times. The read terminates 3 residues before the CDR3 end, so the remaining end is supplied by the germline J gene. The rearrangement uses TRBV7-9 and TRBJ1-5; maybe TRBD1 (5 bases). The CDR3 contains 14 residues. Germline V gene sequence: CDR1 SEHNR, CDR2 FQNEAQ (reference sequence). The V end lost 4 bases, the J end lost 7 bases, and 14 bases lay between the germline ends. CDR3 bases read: TGTGCCAGCAGCTCCGCGGAGGGGAGCCAGCCC. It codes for CASSSAEGSQP. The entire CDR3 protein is CASSSAEGSQPQHF. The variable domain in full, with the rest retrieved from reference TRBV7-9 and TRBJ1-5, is DTGVSQNPRHKITKRGQNVTFRCDPISEHNRLYWYRQTLGQGPEFLTYFQNEAQLEKSRLLSDRFSAERPKGSFSTLEIQRTEQGDSAMYLCASSSAEGSQPQHFGDGTRLSIL.

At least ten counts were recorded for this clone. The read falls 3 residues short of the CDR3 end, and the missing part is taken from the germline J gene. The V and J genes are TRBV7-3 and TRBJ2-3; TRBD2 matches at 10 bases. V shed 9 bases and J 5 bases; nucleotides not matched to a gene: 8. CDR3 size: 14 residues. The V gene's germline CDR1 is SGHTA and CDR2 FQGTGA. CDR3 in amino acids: CASSIAGGIDTQYF. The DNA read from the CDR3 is TGTGCCAGTTCCATAGCGGGGGGCATAGATACG.